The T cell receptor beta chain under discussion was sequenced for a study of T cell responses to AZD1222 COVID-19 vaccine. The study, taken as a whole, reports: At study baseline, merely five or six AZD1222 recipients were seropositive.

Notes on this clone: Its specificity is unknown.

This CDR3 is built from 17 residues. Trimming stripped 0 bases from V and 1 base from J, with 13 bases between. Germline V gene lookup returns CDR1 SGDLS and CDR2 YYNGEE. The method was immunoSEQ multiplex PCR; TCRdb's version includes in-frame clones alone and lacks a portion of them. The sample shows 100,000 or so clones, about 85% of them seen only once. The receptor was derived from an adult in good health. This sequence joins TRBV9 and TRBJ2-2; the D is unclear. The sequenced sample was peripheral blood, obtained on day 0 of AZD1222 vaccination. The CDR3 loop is CASSVGGGLLNTGELFF. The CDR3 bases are TGTGCCAGCAGCGTAGGAGGCGGCCTTCTGAACACCGGGGAGCTGTTTTTT.